The source of this TCR beta chain is a study of blood T cells in healthy people across ages. Study information: Template-switching capture recovered about one barcoded beta molecule per two T cells. The study, taken as a whole, reports: From one million sequenced T cells, diversity estimates were lower bounds. Unsorted PBMC material precluded a definitive naive versus antigen-experienced comparison.

A second about 7 to 12 cycle PCR used barcoded and J-beta primers. TCRdb re-analysed the 5' RACE reads in MiXCR, keeping a single row per CDR3 protein. Here the sample spans 1.5 million to 2 million distinct CDR3 sequences, 49% being singletons. Germline CDR1 reads SQVTM; CDR2 reads ANQGSEA. V shed 7 bases and J 1 base; nucleotides not matched to a gene: 4. The CDR3 is made up of 13 amino acids. About this clonotype: Its antigen is not known.

Each sample had at least 6.5 million PBMCs isolated. The chain is built from TRBV29-1 and TRBJ1-1; 9 nucleotides match TRBD1. Material: blood. The TCR was taken from a woman between 35 and 50 years old in good health. CDR3 nucleotide sequence: TGCAGCGAGGGACAGGGTTCGAACACTGAAGCTTTCTTT. Amino acids: CSEGQGSNTEAFF.